The next 8 T cell receptor beta chains were all read from a single sample in a study of T cell changes during pregnancy in multiple sclerosis. Using immunoSEQ multiplex PCR, the repertoire was profiled, and TCRdb retains in-frame clones only, with some absent. Found here are 60,000 to 85,000 clones, approximately 94% of them singletons; the top ten hold less than 0.65%. Sequencing used peripheral blood, obtained in the third trimester of pregnancy. These receptors all stem from a female donor with multiple sclerosis, enrolled in a pregnancy study.

The chain employs TRBV7-3 and TRBJ2-3, with 8 bases matching TRBD2. The CDR3 extends over 18 amino acids. Trimming removed 5 bases from V and 0 bases from J; junction bases left unmatched: 13. CDR1 and CDR2 from the germline V gene are SGHTA and FQGTGA. The CDR3 DNA reads as TGTGCCAGCAGCCTGGGGGCGGGGGGATCCTATAGCACAGATACGCAGTATTTT. Translated, it gives CASSLGAGGSYSTDTQYF.

The chain recombines TRBV15 with TRBJ2-1, with D perhaps TRBD2 (6 bases). The ends were cut back, 3 bases at V and 8 bases at J, with 17 bases in the middle. This CDR3 is 15 amino acids long. CDR1 and CDR2 (germline): LNHNV, YYDKDF (reference sequence). CDR3 nucleotides: TGTGCCACCAGCAGGGTGGCGGGGAGTTGGGATGAGCAGTTCTTC. Translating it yields CATSRVAGSWDEQFF.

The chain is built from TRBV4-3 and TRBJ2-3; TRBD1 might be the D (6 bases). Trimming removed 6 bases from V and 3 bases from J, with 16 bases in between. The CDR3 runs 15 residues. The germline gives CDR1 LGHNA, CDR2 YSLEER. This chain's CDR3 is CASSSEQGMTDTQYF. The CDR3 coding sequence is TGCGCCAGCAGTTCGGAGCAGGGGATGACAGATACGCAGTATTTT.

The chain employs TRBV6-6 and TRBJ2-5; D is possibly TRBD1 (6 bases). This CDR3 spans 13 amino acids. Germline loops: CDR1 MNHNY, CDR2 SVGAGI (reference sequence). Trimming cost V 7 bases and J 2 bases, with 11 bases left between them. The CDR3: CASNSQGQETQYF. In DNA, the CDR3 is TGTGCCAGCAATTCGCAGGGGCAAGAGACCCAGTACTTC.

The CDR3 nucleotides read TGTGCCAGTAGTGTACAGGGTATCTACAATGAGCAGTTCTTC. It specifies CASSVQGIYNEQFF. The chain couples TRBV19 to TRBJ2-1; tentatively, D is TRBD1 (6 bases). Germline assignment: CDR1 LNHDA and CDR2 SQIVND (reference sequence). V lost 5 bases and J 3 bases, leaving 11 bases between the germline ends. The length of the CDR3 is 14 residues.

The chain employs TRBV19 and TRBJ1-2, with D maybe TRBD1 (5 bases). The CDR3 covers 14 residues. V was trimmed by 1 base and J by 2 bases, leaving 8 bases between them. Germline loops: CDR1 LNHDA, CDR2 SQIVND (reference sequence). The CDR3 DNA reads TGTGCCAGTAGTATAGCTTCAGGGAACTATGGCTACACCTTC. Its translation is CASSIASGNYGYTF.

The rearrangement joins TRBV9 to TRBJ2-3; 7 positions agree with TRBD2. The J segment lost 4 bases and the V segment lost 4 bases, leaving 9 bases of the junction unmatched. CDR3 length: 15 residues. From germline, CDR1 is SGDLS and CDR2 YYNGEE. This CDR3 reads CASSTGRGVSDTQYF. The CDR3 DNA reads as TGTGCCAGCAGCACTGGACGGGGGGTCTCAGATACGCAGTATTTT. Variable domain in full (rest from reference TRBV9 and TRBJ2-3): DSGVTQTPKHLITATGQRVTLRCSPRSGDLSVYWYQQSLDQGLQFLIQYYNGEERAKGNILERFSAQQFPDLHSELNLSSLELGDSALYFCASSTGRGVSDTQYFGPGTRLTVL.

The V gene is TRBV9, the J gene TRBJ1-2, with TRBD1 matching over 9 bases. The CDR3 is made up of 14 amino acids. In germline, CDR1 is SGDLS, CDR2 YYNGEE. Losses at the gene ends were 0 bases for V and 8 bases for J; bases not matched to a gene: 5. The CDR3: CASSVAGQGEGYTF. DNA of the CDR3: TGTGCCAGCAGCGTAGCGGGACAGGGAGAGGGCTACACCTTC.